The clone carrying this T cell receptor beta chain was recorded a few times. A TCRbeta library incorporating unique molecular identifiers was prepared. One entry per CDR3 protein, called by TCRdb with MiXCR from the PCR reads. The table shows around 500,000 distinct CDR3 sequences, with under 15% occurring only once. This CDR3 comprises 12 residues. Trimming left V 4 bases short and J 4 bases short, with 6 bases between. CDR1 and CDR2 from the germline V gene are SGHRS and YFSETQ. These data belong to a study of T-cell reconstitution after alpha-beta-depleted transplantation in children. This chain joins TRBV5-1 and TRBJ2-1; D not certain. The receptor was isolated from a human donor who donated a stem cell graft to a child with combined immunodeficiency. The specimen was PBMCs from the stem cell graft donor, collected from the stem cell graft. The DNA for the CDR3 is TGCGCCAGCAGCGACCAGTACAATGAGCAGTTCTTC. Translating it yields CASSDQYNEQFF.